This record concerns one TCR beta chain sequence. Assay: immunoSEQ multiplex PCR; the TCRdb copy retains only in-frame clones and omits some. The profile shows 45,000 to 70,000 clones, more than 70% of them singletons. The germline CDR1 and CDR2 sequences are SNHLY and FYNNEI. The germline V and J ends were trimmed by 4 bases and 3 bases, with 15 bases remaining between them. This CDR3 has 16 amino acids. The sample is drawn from a study of T cell responses to AZD1222 COVID-19 vaccine. The rearrangement joins TRBV2 to TRBJ1-4; D might be TRBD1 (6 bases). This receptor was identified in an adult who received the AZD1222 COVID-19 vaccine. Sequenced material: peripheral blood, taken 28 days after the second AZD1222 dose. CDR3 in amino acids: CASSGTGLGANEKLFF. The CDR3 nucleotides are TGTGCCAGCAGTGGTACAGGGCTAGGGGCTAATGAAAAACTGTTTTTT.